The following is a T cell receptor beta chain sequence with its context. The CDR3 has 17 residues. Germline assignment: CDR1 MNHEY and CDR2 SMNVEV (reference sequence). Trimming took 4 bases from V and 1 from J, leaving 19 bases between them. This sample stems from a study of shared clonotypes between healthy human individuals. The protocol was immunoSEQ multiplex PCR, while the TCRdb copy is restricted to in-frame clones and leaves out a portion. The sample consists of under 850,000 clones, 72% of them appearing once. The chain employs TRBV27 and TRBJ1-1; D is possibly TRBD1 (6 bases). The sequencing sample was made of memory CD4+ T cells sorted from blood. Subset denoted: CD45RA-negative fraction. This TCR derives from a woman between 25 and 40 years old in good health. The CDR3 bases are TGTGCCAGCAGTTCACTGGGGGGGCCTAAACAGAACACTGAAGCTTTCTTT. Its protein is CASSSLGGPKQNTEAFF.